This T cell receptor (beta chain) originates from a study of shared clonotypes between healthy human individuals. V gave up 2 bases and J gave up 3 bases, with 9 bases separating them. From germline, CDR1 is SGHTS and CDR2 YDEGEE. This CDR3 has 15 amino acids. Repertoires were generated with immunoSEQ multiplex PCR, while TCRdb's copy carries only in-frame clones and drops some. The table has 2,100,000 or so clones, 90% to 97% seen once. This receptor was obtained from a man younger than 35 in good health. Material for sequencing was naive CD4+ T cells sorted from blood. Subset denoted: CD45RA+ positively selected. The chain couples TRBV5-8 to TRBJ2-6; TRBD2 might be the D (5 bases). The chain's CDR3 is CASSFQGSGANVLTF. CDR3 DNA sequence: TGTGCCAGCAGCTTCCAAGGGAGTGGGGCCAACGTCCTGACTTTC. Combining the CDR3 with reference TRBV5-8 and TRBJ2-6 gives the whole variable domain EAGVTQSPTHLIKTRGQQATLRCSPISGHTSVYWYQQALGLGLQFLLWYDEGEERNRGNFPPRFSGRQFPNYSSELNVNALELEDSALYLCASSFQGSGANVLTFGAGSRLTVL.